This TCR beta chain originates from a study of CD8 T cells in ankylosing spondylitis. The study, taken as a whole, reports: Earlier literature documents some of the motif variants in reactive arthritis synovial fluid and blood. CD8+ disease-linked clones were present at relatively low frequencies in blood. A TCR beta motif of fewer than 10 highly homologous variants seemed to mark ankylosing spondylitis blood.

Making use of molecular barcodes, quantitative 5'-RACE generated TCR beta libraries. TCRdb fed the 5' RACE reads into MiXCR, producing one record per CDR3 protein. The sample holds 200,000 to 250,000 distinct CDR3 sequences, 18% seen once. This clonotype was seen more than once but under ten times. What it binds is unknown. The V segment lost 0 bases and the J segment 8 bases; nucleotides outside the gene matches: 10. The CDR3 length is 16 residues. Germline CDR1 and CDR2: DFQATT and SNEGSKA (reference sequence). The chain joins TRBV20-1 to TRBJ2-1; 10 bases are shared with TRBD2. The source of this sequence is a male donor with ankylosing spondylitis. The sequenced material came from blood, either unsorted or a sorted T cell fraction (not recorded which). The CDR3 DNA reads as TGCAGTGCTAGAGACGAAGCGGGAGGGCCCTGGTATGAGCAGTTCTTC. Translation gives CSARDEAGGPWYEQFF.